This T cell receptor beta chain was identified in a study of CD8+CD57+ T cells in acquired aplastic anemia. Profiles of TCR beta VDJ and CDR3 were generated from a genomic DNA template. Using its own MiXCR run on the reads, TCRdb lists one record per CDR3 protein. The sample shows around 220,000 distinct CDR3 sequences, 40% to 60% of them seen only once. Patients chosen for sequencing had shown CD8+CD57+ cell expansion by flow cytometry. The CDR3 consists of 17 residues. Per the germline V gene, CDR1 is SNHLY and CDR2 is FYNNEI. Turning to this clonotype: The junction differs from germline at one of its ends, possibly a read error.

The specimen sequenced was sorted CD4+, CD8+, or CD8+CD57+ T cells (not recorded which) from PBMCs. The V gene is TRBV2, the J gene TRBJ1-5, with a weak D call TRBD1 (5 bases). The clonotype comes from a human donor with aplastic anemia. The CDR3 reads CVSAREAMGVSNQPQHF. The DNA for the CDR3 is TGTGTCAGCGCCCGGGAGGCGATGGGGGTGAGCAATCAGCCCCAGCATTTT.